This T cell receptor beta chain was captured by sequencing in a study of T cell responses to AZD1222 COVID-19 vaccine. A note on this clone: Its antigen remains unidentified.

Sequenced by immunoSEQ multiplex PCR; TCRdb stores in-frame clones only, minus some. Among some 150,000 clones listed, over 90% were seen once. In germline, CDR1 is KGHDR, CDR2 SFDVKD. Trimming left V 8 bases short and J 7 bases short, with 8 bases between. The CDR3 runs 10 residues. Study-level points and caveats: At baseline, just five to seven AZD1222 recipients tested seropositive. With two AZD1222 doses given, Spike-specific TCR breadth and depth both rose.

Sequencing was performed on peripheral blood, taken 28 days after the second AZD1222 dose. The rearrangement uses TRBV24-1 and TRBJ2-7; D not resolved. The receptor was isolated from an adult who received the AZD1222 COVID-19 vaccine. The CDR3 sequence: CATILPEQYF. The CDR3 coding sequence is TGTGCCACCATATTACCAGAGCAGTACTTC.